Below, 27 T cell receptor beta chains from the same sample are listed, as sequenced in a study of early T cells in non-severe SARS-CoV-2 infection. TCRdb called the 5' RACE reads again in MiXCR, with one record for every CDR3 protein. The sample records about 21,000 distinct CDR3 sequences, more than 4.5% being singletons. The sequencing input was whole blood. The receptor source for this set is an adult who was a healthcare worker with PCR-confirmed SARS-CoV-2 infection or an uninfected control (not recorded which).

Remarks on this clonotype: This could be a read error, since a much larger clone is one nucleotide away. The CDR3 reads CASKPGRAGAMNTEASF. The CDR3 DNA follows: TGTGCCAGCAAACCCGGAAGGGCAGGGGCGATGAACACTGAAGCTTCCTTT. This chain joins TRBV6-1 and TRBJ1-1; D is perhaps TRBD1 (6 bases). Germline V gives CDR1 MNHNS, CDR2 SASEGT. This CDR3 is built from 17 residues.

This clonotype was counted ten times or more. The chain links TRBV6-2 or TRBV6-3 to TRBJ2-1; TRBD2 aligns across 10 bases. CDR1 and CDR2 (germline): MNHEY, SVGEGT. The trim removed 4 bases at V and 12 bases at J, leaving 12 bases unmatched. The CDR3 consists of 15 residues. For the CDR3, the DNA is TGTGCCAGCAGTTCCCCCAGCGGGGGGGCCCCCTGGCAGTTCTTC. Its translation is CASSSPSGGAPWQFF.

This rearrangement joins TRBV7-6 to TRBJ2-5; 11 positions match TRBD2. CDR1 and CDR2 (germline): SGHVS, FNYEAQ. The CDR3 is 16 amino acids. The V segment lost 6 bases and the J segment 5 bases; nucleotides outside the gene matches: 11. DNA of the CDR3: TGTGCCAGCAGGCCGACTAGCGGGACGAACAGTGAGACCCAGTACTTC. Its protein product is CASRPTSGTNSETQYF.

This clonotype was found many times. The rearrangement joins TRBV3-1 to TRBJ1-5; no definite D call. The CDR3 is made up of 12 amino acids. The germline CDR1 and CDR2 sequences are LGHDT and YNNKEL (reference sequence). The ends were cut back, 3 bases at V and 3 bases at J, with 3 bases in the middle. CDR3 coding DNA: TGTGCCAGCAGCCAGGTCAATCAGCCCCAGCATTTT. This codes for CASSQVNQPQHF. The full variable domain, completed using reference TRBV3-1 and TRBJ1-5, is DTAVSQTPKYLVTQMGNDKSIKCEQNLGHDTMYWYKQDSKKFLKIMFSYNNKELIINETVPNRFSPKSPDKAHLNLHINSLELGDSAVYFCASSQVNQPQHFGDGTRLSIL.

Many counts were recorded for this clonotype. V usage is TRBV20-1 and J usage is TRBJ2-5; unclear D gene. CDR3 size: 12 residues. The V gene lost 7 bases and the J gene lost 5 bases, with 14 bases spanning the gap. Germline V lookup: CDR1 DFQATT, CDR2 SNEGSKA (reference sequence). The CDR3 DNA reads TGCAGTGTTCCAAGGGTGGGCGAGACCCAGTACTTC. Protein sequence: CSVPRVGETQYF.

The chain employs TRBV3-1 and TRBJ2-4, with 10 bases lining up with TRBD2. Germline CDR1 LGHDT, CDR2 YNNKEL (reference sequence). This CDR3 contains 16 residues. V dropped 1 base and J dropped 5; count of bases not matched to a gene: 5. The CDR3 sequence is CASSQAIAGGQNIQYF. The CDR3 bases are TGTGCCAGCAGCCAAGCTATAGCGGGGGGTCAAAACATTCAGTACTTC.

This clonotype has ten or more counts. The genes are TRBV7-2 and TRBJ2-7; either TRBD1 or TRBD2 may supply D (5 bases each). Per germline, CDR1 SGHTA and CDR2 FQGNSA. The CDR3 sequence is 14 residues long. Trimming cost V 9 bases and J 4 bases, with 19 bases left between them. CDR3 residues: CASSPRDGLYEQYF. The CDR3 DNA sequence: TGTGCCAGTTCCCCCCGGGACGGGTTATACGAGCAGTACTTC.

The sample holds many counts of this clonotype. The rearrangement links TRBV25-1 to TRBJ2-2, with 10 bases aligning to TRBD1. The V gene end was trimmed by 8 bases and the J gene end by 4 bases; junction bases not matched to a gene: 13. Per the germline V gene, CDR1 is MGHDK and CDR2 is SYGVNS. The CDR3 totals 17 residues. CDR3 sequence reads: CASAGTGAAFATGELFF. DNA of the CDR3: TGTGCCAGCGCGGGGACAGGGGCCGCCTTTGCCACCGGGGAGCTGTTTTTT.

There are a few counts of this clonotype. CDR3 sequence (DNA): TGTGCCAGCTCGCGGGCGAACACCGGGGAGCTGTTTTTT. As protein: CASSRANTGELFF. This chain joins TRBV2 and TRBJ2-2; D is possibly TRBD2 (5 bases). The germline V gene has CDR1 SNHLY and CDR2 FYNNEI. There are 13 residues in the CDR3. The V gene lost 8 bases and the J gene lost 0 bases, with 7 bases spanning the gap.

The table lists this clonotype with a few counts. The chain joins TRBV11-2 to TRBJ1-1, with D hard to call. CDR1 SGHAT and CDR2 FQNNGV come from the germline V gene. Trimming removed 0 bases at V and 1 base at J, with 6 bases between. The CDR3 is made up of 14 amino acids. The CDR3: CASSLDVANTEAFF. Here the CDR3 DNA reads TGTGCCAGCAGCTTAGATGTGGCGAACACTGAAGCTTTCTTT.

This clonotype was seen many times. The CDR3 nucleotides are TGCGCCAGCAGCCAAACTAGCGGGAGGTCTAGCTCCTACAATGAGCAGTTCTTC. As protein: CASSQTSGRSSSYNEQFF. The V and J genes are TRBV4-1 and TRBJ2-1, with 12 bases identical to TRBD2. The CDR3 sequence is 18 residues long. Germline lookup yields CDR1 MGHRA and CDR2 YSYEKL. V lost 2 bases and J lost 0; bases outside the gene matches: 5.

In its sample, this clonotype was seen a few times. The gene calls are TRBV2 and TRBJ2-1, with 8 positions matching TRBD2. The CDR3 loop spans 14 amino acids. J was trimmed by 7 bases and V by 3 bases; bases with no gene match: 5. CDR1 is SNHLY, CDR2 FYNNEI, per germline. CDR3 protein: CASSDSRGVNEQFF. CDR3 DNA sequence: TGTGCCAGCAGTGATTCGCGGGGGGTAAATGAGCAGTTCTTC.

This clonotype was counted ten times or more. This chain uses TRBV20-1 with TRBJ2-2, with TRBD2 matching 8 bases. J lost 6 bases, V lost 0 bases, and 9 bases had no gene match. CDR1 is DFQATT and CDR2 is SNEGSKA in the germline V gene (reference sequence). The CDR3 contains 16 residues. The CDR3 is CSARDPTAGDSGELFF. DNA of the CDR3: TGCAGTGCTAGAGACCCGACAGCGGGAGATTCCGGGGAGCTGTTTTTT.

This clonotype was picked up many times. J is TRBJ2-1 and V is TRBV4-3; 10 bases line up with TRBD2. Germline V gene lookup returns CDR1 LGHNA and CDR2 YSLEER. V was clipped by 4 bases and J by 0 bases; unmatched bases: 6. This CDR3 spans 17 amino acids. The DNA of the CDR3 is TGCGCCAGCAGCCTCTATAGCGGGGGGATCTCCTACAATGAGCAGTTCTTC. This gives the protein CASSLYSGGISYNEQFF.

This clonotype showed up many times. The rearrangement links TRBV19 to TRBJ1-2, with D perhaps TRBD1 (5 bases). CDR3 length: 14 amino acids. Trimming pared 7 bases from V and 9 bases from J, leaving 21 bases between. CDR1 is LNHDA and CDR2 is SQIVND in the germline V gene (reference sequence). CDR3 nucleotides: TGTGCCAGTATAAGGGACGGAATGGGGAAGAGCTACACCTTC. It encodes CASIRDGMGKSYTF. The complete variable domain, with remaining parts taken from reference TRBV19 and TRBJ1-2, reads DGGITQSPKYLFRKEGQNVTLSCEQNLNHDAMYWYRQDPGQGLRLIYYSQIVNDFQKGDIAEGYSVSREKKESFPLTVTSAQKNPTAFYLCASIRDGMGKSYTFGSGTRLTVV.

This clonotype was counted ten times or more. V gene TRBV6-2 or TRBV6-3 combines with J gene TRBJ1-1; maybe TRBD1 (6 bases). The CDR3 has 14 amino acids. In germline, CDR1 is MNHEY, CDR2 SVGEGT. V was pared by 8 bases and J by 0 bases, with 13 bases between. Written as DNA, the CDR3 is TGTGCCAGCGGTAGGGGGTTTTTGAACACTGAAGCTTTCTTT. Translated, it gives CASGRGFLNTEAFF.

The table lists this clonotype with many counts. The genes are TRBV30 and TRBJ1-3; the D gene is possibly TRBD1 (6 bases). Germline lookup yields CDR1 GTSNPN and CDR2 SVGIG (reference sequence). The CDR3 sequence is 16 residues long. V was clipped by 0 bases and J by 5 bases, with 17 bases between them. The CDR3 nucleotides are TGTGCCTGGAGTGTACAGGTCAGGGGAGGTAGAAACACCATATATTTT. Residues: CAWSVQVRGGRNTIYF.

This clonotype showed up many times. In DNA form, the CDR3 reads TGTGCCAGCACTATTGACAGGGCCTCCTACGAGCAGTACTTC. This encodes CASTIDRASYEQYF. The V and J genes are TRBV7-8 and TRBJ2-7; 7 bases map to TRBD1. Germline CDR1 is SGHVS and CDR2 is FQNEAQ. After removal of 7 bases from V and 0 bases from J, the junction contained 6 bases not matched to a gene. The CDR3 spans 14 residues. Variable domain in full (rest from reference TRBV7-8 and TRBJ2-7): GAGVSQSPRYKVAKRGQDVALRCDPISGHVSLFWYQQALGQGPEFLTYFQNEAQLDKSGLPSDRFFAERPEGSVSTLKIQRTQQEDSAVYLCASTIDRASYEQYFGPGTRLTVT.

This clonotype has at least ten counts. The chain carries TRBV11-3 and TRBJ2-1; TRBD2 matches at 11 bases. Trimming took 5 bases from V and 12 from J; bases not matched to a gene: 9. The V gene's germline CDR1 is SGHNT and CDR2 YENEEA. The CDR3 consists of 14 residues. CDR3 nucleotides: TGTGCCAGCAGCCTCTCCCCTCTAGCGGGAGGGCAGTTCTTC. Protein product: CASSLSPLAGGQFF.

This clonotype showed up just a few times. V is TRBV12-3 or TRBV12-4 and J is TRBJ2-1, with a tentative D call TRBD2 (5 bases). CDR3 length equals 14 residues. Trimming left V 6 bases short and J 10 bases short, with 19 bases between. CDR3 sequence reads: CASSQLEPAEEQFF. The CDR3 nucleotides read TGTGCCAGCAGCCAACTAGAGCCGGCCGAAGAGCAGTTCTTC.

In this sample, this clonotype turned up many times. The chain is built from TRBV12-3 or TRBV12-4 and TRBJ2-1; no firm D call. The CDR3 length is 17 residues. The V end was cut by 5 bases, the J end by 6 bases, with 23 bases between. The DNA for the CDR3 is TGTGCCAGCAGTACCGTGGGCCCCCGGCTTTTTGGCAATGAGCAGTTCTTC. It translates to CASSTVGPRLFGNEQFF.

This clonotype has a handful of counts. The chain couples TRBV5-1 to TRBJ2-7; D is tentatively TRBD1 or TRBD2 (5 bases each). The ends were cut back, 4 bases at V and 0 bases at J, with 17 bases in the middle. The CDR3 loop spans 16 amino acids. Germline V gene data show CDR1 as SGHRS and CDR2 as YFSETQ. The CDR3 coding sequence is TGCGCCAGCAGCCCCACCGGGACGGACCCCTCCTACGAGCAGTACTTC. Its protein product is CASSPTGTDPSYEQYF.

In its sample, this clonotype was seen many times. V gene TRBV20-1 combines with J gene TRBJ2-7, with D tentatively TRBD1 (5 bases). The V and J ends lost 5 bases and 3 bases respectively, with 17 bases between them. This CDR3 contains 14 residues. CDR1 is DFQATT, CDR2 SNEGSKA, per germline (reference sequence). CDR3 residues: CSAHGTGKNYEQYF. CDR3 DNA: TGCAGTGCTCACGGAACAGGAAAAAACTACGAGCAGTACTTC.

There are many counts of this clonotype. The chain carries TRBV5-1 and TRBJ2-3; D gene unclear. Germline CDR1 and CDR2: SGHRS and YFSETQ. The germline V and J ends were trimmed by 3 bases and 4 bases, with 12 bases remaining between them. CDR3 size: 14 residues. The chain's CDR3 is CASSYNQGPDTQYF. CDR3 sequence (DNA): TGCGCCAGCAGCTACAACCAAGGCCCAGATACGCAGTATTTT.

This clonotype was counted many times. J is TRBJ2-3 and V is TRBV29-1; D unclear. This CDR3 region has 13 residues. V lost 4 bases and J lost 2, with 10 bases in between. The germline V gene encodes CDR1 SQVTM and CDR2 ANQGSEA. The CDR3 here is CSVVIVYTDTQYF. In DNA, the CDR3 is TGCAGCGTTGTGATCGTGTACACAGATACGCAGTATTTT.

The table lists this clonotype with a few counts. For the CDR3, the DNA is TGTGCCAGCAGCCAGATCCAGGGCGGCTACACCTTC. This codes for CASSQIQGGYTF. V usage is TRBV3-1 and J usage is TRBJ1-2; tentative D call: TRBD1 (5 bases). The CDR3 sequence is 12 residues long. Germline V gene lookup returns CDR1 LGHDT and CDR2 YNNKEL (reference sequence). V lost 3 bases to trimming and J lost 8 bases, with 10 bases between them.

This clonotype has just a few counts. V usage is TRBV5-5 and J usage is TRBJ1-1, with 7 bases fitting TRBD1. The CDR3 is made up of 14 amino acids. Germline CDR1 SGHKS, CDR2 YYEKEE (reference sequence). With 4 bases clipped from V and 7 bases from J, the junction kept 10 bases outside the gene matches. The DNA for the CDR3 is TGTGCCAGCAGCACCTCGACAGGGTACCGTGAAGCTTTCTTT. It translates to CASSTSTGYREAFF.